A single sample is the source of the 18 T cell receptor beta chains below, sequenced in a study of OX40 agonist ivuxolimab in advanced cancers. The data were produced by immunoSEQ multiplex PCR, yet TCRdb's version contains in-frame clones alone and is incomplete. In the table there are some 72,000 clones, just under 95% of which are singletons. The specimen was CD4+ or CD8+ T cells sorted from blood, collected in a trial of the OX40 agonist ivuxolimab. Receptors originate from an adult with an advanced solid tumor such as melanoma, head and neck, liver or kidney cancer.

V gene TRBV5-4 combines with J gene TRBJ2-5, with D perhaps matching TRBD1 (7 bases). Germline V gene data show CDR1 as SGHNT and CDR2 as YYREEE (reference sequence). V was cut by 0 bases and J by 5 bases, with 23 bases left in between. This CDR3 spans 18 amino acids. CDR3 residues: CASSLVPRDEGAGETQYF. CDR3 coding DNA: TGTGCCAGCAGCTTGGTCCCCCGCGACGAGGGGGCGGGGGAGACCCAGTACTTC.

The rearrangement uses TRBV7-9 and TRBJ2-1; 11 nucleotides line up with TRBD1. CDR1 and CDR2 from the germline V gene are SEHNR and FQNEAQ (reference sequence). The CDR3 totals 17 residues. With V trimmed by 4 bases and J by 8 bases, 13 bases remained unmatched. As DNA, the CDR3 is TGTGCCAGCAGCTCCCCCCCCAGGACAGGGGGCTGGTATGAGCAGTTCTTC. It is translated as CASSSPPRTGGWYEQFF.

The rearrangement uses TRBV9 and TRBJ2-1; D gene uncertain. V was cut by 0 bases and J by 9 bases, with 10 bases left in between. The CDR3 is 13 residues long. The germline V gene encodes CDR1 SGDLS and CDR2 YYNGEE. DNA for the CDR3: TGTGCCAGCAGCGTAGAGTCTTTTAGTGAGCAGTTCTTC. Translating gives CASSVESFSEQFF.

The rearrangement uses TRBV27 and TRBJ2-3; D perhaps matches TRBD2 (5 bases). The germline CDR1 and CDR2 sequences are MNHEY and SMNVEV (reference sequence). Trimming took 5 bases from V and 5 from J, leaving 11 bases between them. CDR3 length: 13 amino acids. CDR3 residues: CASSRGGGDTQYF. Written as DNA, the CDR3 is TGTGCCAGCAGTAGAGGTGGAGGAGATACGCAGTATTTT.

The CDR3 spells CASTLRGGEGYEQYF. The CDR3 DNA is TGTGCCAGCACCCTACGGGGGGGCGAGGGATACGAGCAGTACTTC. V gene TRBV6-5 combines with J gene TRBJ2-7, with 8 nucleotides matching TRBD2. The germline CDR1 and CDR2 sequences are MNHEY and SVGAGI. This CDR3 comprises 15 residues. V lost 7 bases, J lost 4 bases, and 12 bases stayed unmatched.

The chain has TRBV18 and TRBJ2-5; 8 nucleotides line up with TRBD2. CDR1 and CDR2 from the germline V gene are KGHSH and LQKENI. The CDR3 consists of 15 residues. J gave up 2 bases and V 6 bases, and 8 bases lay outside the gene matches. CDR3 sequence reads: CASSGTSWAQETQYF. CDR3 in DNA: TGTGCCAGCTCGGGGACTAGTTGGGCTCAAGAGACCCAGTACTTC.

The chain carries TRBV27 and TRBJ1-2; 9 bases align to TRBD1. The V gene end was trimmed by 4 bases and the J gene end by 8 bases; junction bases not matched to a gene: 11. Looked up from germline, CDR1 is MNHEY and CDR2 is SMNVEV (reference sequence). The CDR3 is made up of 15 amino acids. CDR3 sequence reads: CASSSTSDRGRGYTF. The CDR3 nucleotides read TGTGCCAGCAGTTCCACCTCAGACAGGGGGAGAGGCTACACCTTC.

This chain joins TRBV11-2 and TRBJ2-5, with a tentative D call TRBD1 (5 bases). V was trimmed by 5 bases and J by 5 bases, leaving 18 bases between them. CDR3 length equals 15 residues. Germline values: CDR1 SGHAT, CDR2 FQNNGV. The CDR3 spells CASSTLRMKGETQYF. The CDR3 coding sequence is TGTGCCAGCAGCACCCTTCGGATGAAGGGGGAGACCCAGTACTTC.

This chain links TRBV29-1 with TRBJ2-7, with a possible D match to TRBD1 (5 bases). From germline, CDR1 is SQVTM and CDR2 ANQGSEA. Trimming took 6 bases from V and 4 from J, leaving 19 bases between them. This CDR3 is 14 amino acids long. The CDR3 loop is CSVVPATVVYEQYF. DNA for the CDR3: TGCAGCGTCGTTCCTGCGACAGTCGTTTACGAGCAGTACTTC.

V and J are TRBV7-9 and TRBJ2-5, with D hard to call. Germline values: CDR1 SEHNR, CDR2 FQNEAQ (reference sequence). V gave up 5 bases and J gave up 5 bases, with 3 bases separating them. The CDR3 runs 10 residues. The CDR3: CASSGETQYF. In DNA form, the CDR3 reads TGTGCCAGCAGCGGGGAGACCCAGTACTTC.

This chain links TRBV4-3 with TRBJ2-7; D not resolved. V was shortened by 1 base and J by 7 bases, with 11 bases between the two germline ends. Looked up from germline, CDR1 is LGHNA and CDR2 is YSLEER. The CDR3 has 13 residues. The CDR3 region has the DNA TGCGCCAGCAGCCAAGGGACGACATGGGAGCAGTACTTC. This gives the protein CASSQGTTWEQYF.

This sequence joins TRBV9 and TRBJ2-1, with a tentative D call TRBD2 (6 bases). Looked up from germline, CDR1 is SGDLS and CDR2 is YYNGEE. Between the trimmed V and J ends, which lost 0 bases and 4 bases, there was a span of 14 bases. The CDR3 runs to 16 residues. The chain's CDR3 is CASSVAGGSSYNEQFF. Here the CDR3 DNA reads TGTGCCAGCAGCGTAGCAGGAGGGTCCTCTTACAATGAGCAGTTCTTC.

The DNA of the CDR3 is TGTGCCCGTTCGGGGACAGGGGGCCCATCGGTCGAGCAGTACTTC. Translated: CARSGTGGPSVEQYF. The genes are TRBV2 and TRBJ2-7, with 12 bases that match TRBD1. J lost 6 bases, V lost 11 bases, and 14 bases had no gene match. This CDR3 is built from 15 residues. Per germline, CDR1 SNHLY and CDR2 FYNNEI.

This sequence joins TRBV7-6 and TRBJ2-5, with 7 bases identical to TRBD2. V lost 1 base to trimming and J lost 5 bases; unmatched junction nucleotides: 7. CDR3 size: 15 residues. From germline, CDR1 is SGHVS and CDR2 FNYEAQ. The CDR3 spells CASSLEAGSFETQYF. Here the CDR3 DNA reads TGTGCCAGCAGCTTAGAAGCGGGGAGTTTTGAGACCCAGTACTTC.

V is TRBV4-1 and J is TRBJ2-7, with D unresolved. The germline V and J ends were trimmed by 5 bases and 0 bases, with 14 bases remaining between them. Per germline, CDR1 MGHRA and CDR2 YSYEKL. The CDR3 length is 15 residues. The CDR3 here is CASSSTLGLSYEQYF. CDR3 in DNA: TGCGCCAGCAGCTCCACACTGGGCCTCTCCTACGAGCAGTACTTC.

The CDR3 region is CATSRGRNGYNEQFF. The CDR3 DNA is TGTGCCACCAGCAGAGGGCGGAATGGCTACAATGAGCAGTTCTTC. The chain recombines TRBV15 with TRBJ2-1, with unresolved D. The CDR3 has 15 residues. Trimming took 1 base from V and 3 from J, leaving 10 bases between them. Germline V gives CDR1 LNHNV, CDR2 YYDKDF (reference sequence).

The chain uses TRBV7-9 and TRBJ1-2; D possibly corresponds to TRBD1 (5 bases). The V and J ends lost 0 bases and 3 bases respectively, with 5 bases between them. The CDR3 covers 13 residues. In germline, CDR1 is SEHNR, CDR2 FQNEAQ (reference sequence). The CDR3 DNA sequence: TGTGCCAGCAGCTTAGCGGGGGACTATGGCTACACCTTC. Amino acids: CASSLAGDYGYTF.

The rearrangement links TRBV2 to TRBJ2-5; tentatively, D is TRBD2 (6 bases). The J call may be in error: the DNA end matches TRBJ2-7 better. The germline gives CDR1 SNHLY, CDR2 FYNNEI. The CDR3 totals 14 residues. CDR3 region: CASSDTSYPYEQYF. In DNA, the CDR3 is TGTGCCAGCAGTGATACTAGCTACCCCTACGAGCAGTACTTC.